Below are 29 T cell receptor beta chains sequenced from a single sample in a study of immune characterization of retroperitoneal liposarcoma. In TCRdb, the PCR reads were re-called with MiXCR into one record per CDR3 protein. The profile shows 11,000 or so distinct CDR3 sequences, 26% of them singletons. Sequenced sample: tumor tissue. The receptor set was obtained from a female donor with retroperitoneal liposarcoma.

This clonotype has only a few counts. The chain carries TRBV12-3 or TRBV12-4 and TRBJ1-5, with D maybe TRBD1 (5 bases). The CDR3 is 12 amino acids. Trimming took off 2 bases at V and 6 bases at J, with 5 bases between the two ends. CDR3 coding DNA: TGTGCCAGCAGTTTAAGGGGTCAGCCCCAGCATTTT. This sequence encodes CASSLRGQPQHF.

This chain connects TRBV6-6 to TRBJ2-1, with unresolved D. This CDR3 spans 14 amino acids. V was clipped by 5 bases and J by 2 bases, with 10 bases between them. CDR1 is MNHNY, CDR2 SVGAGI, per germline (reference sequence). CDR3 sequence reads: CASSAPGAYNEQFF. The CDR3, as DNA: TGTGCCAGCAGTGCGCCAGGAGCCTACAATGAGCAGTTCTTC.

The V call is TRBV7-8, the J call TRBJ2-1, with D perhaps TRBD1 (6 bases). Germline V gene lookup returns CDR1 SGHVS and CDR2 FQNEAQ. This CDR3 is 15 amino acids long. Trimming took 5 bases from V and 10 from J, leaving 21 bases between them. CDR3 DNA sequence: TGTGCCAGCAGCCGGGGCAGGGGACCCTTCTACGAGCAGTTCTTC. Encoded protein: CASSRGRGPFYEQFF.

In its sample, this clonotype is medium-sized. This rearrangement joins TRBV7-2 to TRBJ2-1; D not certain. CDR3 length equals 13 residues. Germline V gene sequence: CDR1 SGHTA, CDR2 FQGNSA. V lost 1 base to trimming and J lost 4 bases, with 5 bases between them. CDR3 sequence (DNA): TGTGCCAGCAGCTTAGGCATGTACAATGAGCAGTTCTTC. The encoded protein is CASSLGMYNEQFF.

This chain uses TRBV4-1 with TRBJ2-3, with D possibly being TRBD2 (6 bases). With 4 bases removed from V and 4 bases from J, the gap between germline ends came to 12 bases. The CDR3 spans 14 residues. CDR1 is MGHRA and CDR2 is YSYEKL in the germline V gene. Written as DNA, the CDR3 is TGCGCCAGCAGCCCGGGAGCGAGCGCAGATACGCAGTATTTT. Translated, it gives CASSPGASADTQYF.

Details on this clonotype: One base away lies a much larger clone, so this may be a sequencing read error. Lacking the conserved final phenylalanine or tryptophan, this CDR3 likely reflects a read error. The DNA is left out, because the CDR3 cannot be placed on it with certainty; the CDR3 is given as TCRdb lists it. The CDR3 region is CASSSMGREQFL. The V and J genes are TRBV7-6 and TRBJ2-3; the DNA was not used to check the table's D call, TRBD1. The CDR3 totals 12 residues, both ends included. Germline CDR1 and CDR2: SGHVS and FNYEAQ.

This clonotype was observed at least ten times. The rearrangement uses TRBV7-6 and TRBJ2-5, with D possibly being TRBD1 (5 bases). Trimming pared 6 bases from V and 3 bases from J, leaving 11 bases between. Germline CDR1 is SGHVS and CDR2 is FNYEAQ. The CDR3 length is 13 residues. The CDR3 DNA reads TGTGCCAGCAGGCCAGACAGAGAAGAGACCCAGTACTTC. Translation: CASRPDREETQYF.

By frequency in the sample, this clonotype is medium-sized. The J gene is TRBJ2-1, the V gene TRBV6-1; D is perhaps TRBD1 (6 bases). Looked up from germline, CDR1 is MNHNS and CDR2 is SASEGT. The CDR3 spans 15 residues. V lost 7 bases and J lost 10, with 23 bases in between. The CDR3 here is CASKLLGQRDYEQFF. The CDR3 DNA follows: TGTGCCAGCAAACTCCTTGGACAGAGAGACTACGAGCAGTTCTTC.

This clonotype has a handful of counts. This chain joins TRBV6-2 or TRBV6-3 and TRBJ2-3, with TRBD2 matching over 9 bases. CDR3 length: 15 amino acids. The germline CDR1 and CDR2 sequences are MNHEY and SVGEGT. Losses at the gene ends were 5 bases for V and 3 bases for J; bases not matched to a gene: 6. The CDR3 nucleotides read TGTGCCAGCAGTCAGAGGACTAGCGTGACAGATACGCAGTATTTT. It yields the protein CASSQRTSVTDTQYF.

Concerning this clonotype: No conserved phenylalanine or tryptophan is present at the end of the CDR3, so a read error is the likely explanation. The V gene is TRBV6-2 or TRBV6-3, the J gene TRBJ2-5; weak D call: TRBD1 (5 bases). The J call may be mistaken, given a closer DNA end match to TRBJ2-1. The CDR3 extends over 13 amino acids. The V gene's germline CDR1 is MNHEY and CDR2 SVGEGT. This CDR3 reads CASSWQGQETQFL. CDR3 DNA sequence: TGTGCCAGCAGTTGGCAGGGCCAAGAGACCCAGTTCTTG.

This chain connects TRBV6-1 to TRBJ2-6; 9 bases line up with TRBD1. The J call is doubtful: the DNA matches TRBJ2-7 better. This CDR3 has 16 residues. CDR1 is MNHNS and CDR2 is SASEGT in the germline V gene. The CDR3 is CASSERAGTGPVEQYF. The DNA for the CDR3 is TGTGCCAGCAGTGAAAGGGCCGGGACAGGGCCAGTCGAGCAGTACTTC.

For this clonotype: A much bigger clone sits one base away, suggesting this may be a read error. CDR3 coding DNA: TGTGCCAGCAGCCCGGGACTAGCGGGGAATGAGCGGTTCTTC. Translating it yields CASSPGLAGNERFF. This sequence joins TRBV6-1 and TRBJ2-1; the match to TRBD2 covers 13 bases. The germline CDR1 and CDR2 sequences are MNHNS and SASEGT. The CDR3 has 14 amino acids.

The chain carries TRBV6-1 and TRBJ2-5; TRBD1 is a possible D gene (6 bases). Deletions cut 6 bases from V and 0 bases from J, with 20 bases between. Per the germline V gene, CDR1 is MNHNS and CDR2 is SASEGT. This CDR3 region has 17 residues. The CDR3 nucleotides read TGTGCCAGCAGCCGAATTCCGGGACACGAGAACCAAGAGACCCAGTACTTC. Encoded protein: CASSRIPGHENQETQYF.

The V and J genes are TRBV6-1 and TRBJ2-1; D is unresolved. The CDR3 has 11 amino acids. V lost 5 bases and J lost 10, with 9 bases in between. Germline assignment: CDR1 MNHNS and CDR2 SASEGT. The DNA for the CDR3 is TGTGCCAGCAGTAGCTCCTCCGAGCAGTTCTTC. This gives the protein CASSSSSEQFF.

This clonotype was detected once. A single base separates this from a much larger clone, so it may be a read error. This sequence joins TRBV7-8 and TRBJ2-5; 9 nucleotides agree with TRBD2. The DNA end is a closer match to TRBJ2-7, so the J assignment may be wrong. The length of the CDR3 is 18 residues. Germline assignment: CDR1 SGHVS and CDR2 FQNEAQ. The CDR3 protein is CASGSPAHFSGRNYEQYF. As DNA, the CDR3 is TGTGCCAGCGGCTCCCCCGCCCACTTCAGCGGGAGGAACTACGAGCAGTACTTC.

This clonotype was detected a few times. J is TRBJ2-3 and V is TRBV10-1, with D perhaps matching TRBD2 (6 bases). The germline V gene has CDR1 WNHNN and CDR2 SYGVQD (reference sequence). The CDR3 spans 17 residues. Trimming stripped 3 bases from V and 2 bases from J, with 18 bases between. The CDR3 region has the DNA TGCGCCAGCAGTGACCCACTAGCTGATCCACCCACAGATACGCAGTATTTT. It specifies CASSDPLADPPTDTQYF.

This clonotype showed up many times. The CDR3 is CASDRGRDLRTQFF. In nucleotides, the CDR3 is TGTGCCAGTGATCGCGGGCGGGACCTTCGGACCCAGTTCTTC. V is TRBV6-1 and J is TRBJ2-1; the D gene is possibly TRBD2 (6 bases). Germline values: CDR1 MNHNS, CDR2 SASEGT. V shed 9 bases and J shed 13 bases, with 25 bases lying between them. The CDR3 consists of 14 residues.

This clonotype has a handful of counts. The CDR3 sequence is CASSGGTSGRAEQFF. The CDR3 DNA reads as TGTGCCAGCAGCGGAGGGACTAGCGGGAGGGCCGAGCAGTTCTTC. V is TRBV7-2 and J is TRBJ2-1, with 16 bases aligning to TRBD2. Trimming removed 5 bases from V and 10 bases from J; junction bases left unmatched: 5. Germline V gene sequence: CDR1 SGHTA, CDR2 FQGNSA. The CDR3 is made up of 15 amino acids.

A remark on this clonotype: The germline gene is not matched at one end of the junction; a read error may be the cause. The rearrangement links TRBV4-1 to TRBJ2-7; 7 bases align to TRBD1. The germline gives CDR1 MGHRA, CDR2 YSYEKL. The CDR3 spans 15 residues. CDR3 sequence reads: CASSQRTTGYNEQYF. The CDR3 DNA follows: TGTGCCAGCAGCCAACGCACGACAGGGTATAACGAGCAGTACTTC.

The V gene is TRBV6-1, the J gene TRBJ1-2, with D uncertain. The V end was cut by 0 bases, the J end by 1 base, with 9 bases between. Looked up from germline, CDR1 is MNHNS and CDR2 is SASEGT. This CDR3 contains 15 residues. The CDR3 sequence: CASSEAITVNYGYTF. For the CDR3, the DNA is TGTGCCAGCAGTGAAGCTATTACAGTTAACTATGGCTACACCTTC.

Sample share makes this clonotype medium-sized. The CDR3 region is CASSLTPNTGELFF. The CDR3 nucleotides are TGTGCCAGCAGCTTGACCCCGAACACCGGGGAGCTGTTTTTT. V is TRBV7-2 and J is TRBJ2-2, with D uncertain. Germline lookup yields CDR1 SGHTA and CDR2 FQGNSA. This CDR3 region has 14 residues. The germline V and J ends were trimmed by 3 bases and 0 bases, with 5 bases remaining between them.

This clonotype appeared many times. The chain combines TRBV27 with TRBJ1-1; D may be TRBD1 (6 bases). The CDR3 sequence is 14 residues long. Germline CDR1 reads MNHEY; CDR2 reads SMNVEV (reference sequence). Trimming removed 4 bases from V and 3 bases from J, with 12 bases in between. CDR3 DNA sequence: TGTGCCAGCAGTTCAGGCAGGGGTCACACTGAAGCTTTCTTT. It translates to CASSSGRGHTEAFF.

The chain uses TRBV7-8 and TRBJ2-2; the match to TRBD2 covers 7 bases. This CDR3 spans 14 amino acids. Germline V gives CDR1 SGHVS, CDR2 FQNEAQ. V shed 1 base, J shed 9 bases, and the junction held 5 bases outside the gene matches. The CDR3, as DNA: TGTGCCAGCAGCTTAGGGGCAAGCGGGAGGGAGCTGTTTTTT. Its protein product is CASSLGASGRELFF.

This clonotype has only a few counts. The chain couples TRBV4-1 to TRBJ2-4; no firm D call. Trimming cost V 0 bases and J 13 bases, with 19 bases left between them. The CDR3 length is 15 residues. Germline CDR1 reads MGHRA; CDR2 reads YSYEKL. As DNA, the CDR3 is TGCGCCAGCAGCCAAGATGCACCCGCATACAATGAGCAGTACTTC. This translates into CASSQDAPAYNEQYF.

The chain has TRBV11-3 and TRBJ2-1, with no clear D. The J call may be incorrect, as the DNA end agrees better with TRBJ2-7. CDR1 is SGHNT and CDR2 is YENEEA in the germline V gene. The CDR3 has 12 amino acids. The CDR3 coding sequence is TGTGCCAGCAGCTTAGATCCCTACGAGCAGTACTTC. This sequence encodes CASSLDPYEQYF.

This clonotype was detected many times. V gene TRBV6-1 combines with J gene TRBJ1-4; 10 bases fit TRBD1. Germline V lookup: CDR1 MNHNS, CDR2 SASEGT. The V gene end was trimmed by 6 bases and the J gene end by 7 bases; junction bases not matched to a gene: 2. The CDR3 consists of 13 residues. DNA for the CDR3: TGTGCCAGCAGCCGGGACAGGGGTGAAAAACTGTTTTTT. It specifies CASSRDRGEKLFF.

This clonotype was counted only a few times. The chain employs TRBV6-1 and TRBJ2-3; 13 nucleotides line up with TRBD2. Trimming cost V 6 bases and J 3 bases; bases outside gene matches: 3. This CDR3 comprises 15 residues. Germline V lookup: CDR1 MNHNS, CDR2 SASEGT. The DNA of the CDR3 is TGTGCCAGCAGCCGACTAGCGGGGGGTACAGATACGCAGTATTTT. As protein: CASSRLAGGTDTQYF.

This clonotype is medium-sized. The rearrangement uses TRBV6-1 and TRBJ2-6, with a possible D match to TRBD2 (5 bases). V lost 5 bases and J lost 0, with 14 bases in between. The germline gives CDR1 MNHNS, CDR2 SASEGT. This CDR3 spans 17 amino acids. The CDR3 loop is CASSYSAGSSGANVLTF. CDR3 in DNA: TGTGCCAGCAGTTATTCCGCGGGTAGCTCTGGGGCCAACGTCCTGACTTTC.

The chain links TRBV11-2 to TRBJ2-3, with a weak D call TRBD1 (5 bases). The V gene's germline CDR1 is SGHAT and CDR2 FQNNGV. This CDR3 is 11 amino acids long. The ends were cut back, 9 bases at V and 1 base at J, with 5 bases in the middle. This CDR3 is CARGGTDTQYF. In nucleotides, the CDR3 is TGTGCCAGAGGGGGCACAGATACGCAGTATTTT.